These 29 T cell receptor beta chains originate from one sample sequenced in a study of breast tumors, draining lymph nodes, adjacent tissues. Breast cancer patients provided tissue from their axillary draining lymph nodes. One entry per CDR3 protein, called by TCRdb with MiXCR from the multiplex PCR reads. The table includes 270,000 or so distinct CDR3 sequences, more than 30% detected once. Sequences were obtained from axillary lymph node tissue. The receptor set was obtained from a female donor with breast cancer. Some clones in this sample may be carry-over from other donors' samples.

This clonotype was seen only once. This chain joins TRBV12-3 or TRBV12-4 and TRBJ2-5, with D hard to call. This CDR3 is 10 amino acids long. Trimming removed 7 bases from V and 7 bases from J, with 7 bases in between. The CDR3 nucleotides are TGTGCCAGCAAGGCCGGGACCCAGTACTTC. This translates into CASKAGTQYF.

Concerning this clonotype: This sequence may be a read error, since a much larger clone differs from it by one base. The chain combines TRBV20-1 with TRBJ2-1, with TRBD2 matching 9 bases. Unmatched junction bases numbered 19, after V lost 4 bases and J lost 12 bases. The CDR3 spans 16 residues. Per the germline V gene, CDR1 is DFQATT and CDR2 is SNEGSKA (reference sequence). As DNA, the CDR3 is TGCAGTGCTACCCCCCCCTGGACTAGCGCGAGGGCCGTGCAGTTCTTC. It is translated as CSATPPWTSARAVQFF.

This rearrangement joins TRBV6-2 or TRBV6-3 to TRBJ2-3; a possible D gene is TRBD2 (6 bases). V lost 7 bases and J lost 9, with 14 bases in between. There are 12 residues in the CDR3. CDR1 is MNHEY and CDR2 is SVGEGT in the germline V gene. CDR3 loop: CASKASGRTQYF. DNA of the CDR3: TGTGCCAGCAAAGCAAGTGGGAGGACGCAGTATTTT.

The chain recombines TRBV28 with TRBJ2-3; D remains unclear. The germline CDR1 and CDR2 sequences are MDHEN and SYDVKM. The length of the CDR3 is 13 residues. Trimming took off 6 bases at V and 0 bases at J, with 7 bases between the two ends. CDR3 DNA: TGTGCCAGCAGCAAATCTAGCACAGATACGCAGTATTTT. Translating it yields CASSKSSTDTQYF. Filled out from reference TRBV28 and TRBJ2-3, the complete variable domain reads DVKVTQSSRYLVKRTGEKVFLECVQDMDHENMFWYRQDPGLGLRLIYFSYDVKMKEKGDIPEGYSVSREKKERFSLILESASTNQTSMYLCASSKSSTDTQYFGPGTRLTVL.

This clonotype was seen more than once but under ten times. The genes are TRBV4-2 and TRBJ2-1; TRBD2 aligns across 10 bases. The CDR3 sequence is 16 residues long. CDR1 is LGHNA and CDR2 is YNFKEQ in the germline V gene. The V gene end was trimmed by 4 bases and the J gene end by 8 bases; junction bases not matched to a gene: 11. DNA for the CDR3: TGTGCCAGCAGCCTCAATAGCGGGAGGAACGAGGATGAGCAGTTCTTC. This encodes CASSLNSGRNEDEQFF.

CDR3 in DNA: TGTGCCAGTAGTCTAAGTAGCGGGGGCCAAGAGACCCAGTACTTC. As protein: CASSLSSGGQETQYF. The rearrangement links TRBV19 to TRBJ2-5, with TRBD2 matching 9 bases. This CDR3 contains 15 residues. The germline gives CDR1 LNHDA, CDR2 SQIVND (reference sequence). Trimming at V came to 5 bases and at J to 1 base, leaving 5 bases not matched to a gene. The full variable domain, rest sourced from reference TRBV19 and TRBJ2-5, is DGGITQSPKYLFRKEGQNVTLSCEQNLNHDAMYWYRQDPGQGLRLIYYSQIVNDFQKGDIAEGYSVSREKKESFPLTVTSAQKNPTAFYLCASSLSSGGQETQYFGPGTRLLVL.

This clonotype was observed at least ten times. V and J are TRBV5-5 and TRBJ2-5, with 7 bases fitting TRBD2. The CDR3 has 14 amino acids. The germline CDR1 and CDR2 sequences are SGHKS and YYEKEE (reference sequence). Germline trimming cut 4 bases from V and 5 bases from J; bases unmatched to any gene: 8. The CDR3 sequence: CASSASGRRETQYF. As DNA, the CDR3 is TGTGCCAGCAGCGCATCCGGGAGGCGGGAGACCCAGTACTTC.

This chain uses TRBV6-5 with TRBJ1-3; 12 bases fit TRBD1. Germline trimming cut 5 bases from V and 3 bases from J; bases unmatched to any gene: 8. The CDR3 is made up of 17 amino acids. In germline, CDR1 is MNHEY, CDR2 SVGAGI. The CDR3 DNA reads TGTGCCAGCAGTCCGGGACAGGGGGCCCTAAGTGGAAACACCATATATTTT. It is translated as CASSPGQGALSGNTIYF.

This clonotype has a count of ten or more. The chain has TRBV4-1 and TRBJ1-2, with no clear D. From germline, CDR1 is MGHRA and CDR2 YSYEKL. Trimming left V 0 bases short and J 2 bases short, with 22 bases between. This CDR3 comprises 19 residues. This chain's CDR3 is CASSQDYTGTSAQNYGYTF. Here the CDR3 DNA reads TGCGCCAGCAGCCAAGATTACACCGGTACCAGCGCCCAAAACTATGGCTACACCTTC.

This clonotype was recorded at least ten times. This CDR3 reads CSVTDYNEQFF. The CDR3 DNA reads TGCAGCGTTACAGACTACAATGAGCAGTTCTTC. The chain employs TRBV29-1 and TRBJ2-1, with D unresolved. CDR3 length equals 11 residues. The V and J ends lost 5 bases and 3 bases respectively, with 5 bases between them. Germline loops: CDR1 SQVTM, CDR2 ANQGSEA.

The CDR3 spells CATSRDRAGYTIYF. The CDR3, as DNA: TGTGCCACCAGCAGAGATCGGGCTGGCTACACCATATATTTT. This sequence joins TRBV15 and TRBJ1-3; D unresolved. The CDR3 is 14 residues long. Germline V gene data show CDR1 as LNHNV and CDR2 as YYDKDF (reference sequence). The V end was cut by 0 bases, the J end by 8 bases, with 11 bases between.

This clonotype was detected ten times or more. V gene TRBV4-1 combines with J gene TRBJ2-7, with D perhaps matching TRBD1 or TRBD2 (5 bases each). V was pared by 2 bases and J by 6 bases, with 11 bases between. Germline V gene lookup returns CDR1 MGHRA and CDR2 YSYEKL. The CDR3 runs to 13 residues. Here the CDR3 reads CASSQTGTSEQYF. CDR3 coding DNA: TGCGCCAGCAGCCAAACGGGGACGAGCGAGCAGTACTTC.

The chain couples TRBV2 to TRBJ2-5; maybe TRBD2 (6 bases). V lost 5 bases and J lost 2, with 15 bases in between. The CDR3 is 15 amino acids. Germline lookup yields CDR1 SNHLY and CDR2 FYNNEI. The chain's CDR3 is CASSSPGLPQETQYF. The CDR3 DNA reads TGTGCCAGCAGTTCACCGGGACTTCCGCAAGAGACCCAGTACTTC.

Turning to this clonotype: This could be a read error, since a much larger clone is one nucleotide away. This chain joins TRBV5-6 and TRBJ2-2; D possibly uses TRBD1 or TRBD2 (5 bases each). Germline V gene data show CDR1 as SGHDT and CDR2 as YYEEEE. The CDR3 has 15 amino acids. The ends were cut back, 4 bases at V and 4 bases at J, with 14 bases in the middle. CDR3 coding DNA: TGTGCCAGCAGCGGGATGGGACGGGGCACCGGGGAGCTGTTTTTT. Translated, it gives CASSGMGRGTGELFF.

V and J are TRBV10-2 and TRBJ2-4; either TRBD1 or TRBD2 may fit D (5 bases each). From germline, CDR1 is WSHSY and CDR2 SAAADI. CDR3 size: 16 residues. V lost 1 base and J 3 bases, leaving 13 bases between the germline ends. DNA of the CDR3: TGCGCCAGCAGTGAGTTTCCCTCAGGGAGCAAAAACATTCAGTACTTC. Translating it yields CASSEFPSGSKNIQYF.

About this clonotype itself: Given a much more abundant clone one base away, this may be a read error. In DNA, the CDR3 is TGTGCCAGCAGCTTAGGGACAGGGGGTTTCGGTGAAAAACTGTCTTTT. Translation: CASSLGTGGFGEKLSF. The chain is built from TRBV11-2 and TRBJ1-4; TRBD1 agrees at 10 bases. The CDR3 consists of 16 residues. CDR1 is SGHAT, CDR2 FQNNGV, per germline.

This clonotype has at least ten counts. The chain recombines TRBV11-1 with TRBJ1-2; 7 positions match TRBD1. Germline-derived CDR1 and CDR2 are SGHAT and FQDESV (reference sequence). This CDR3 has 13 residues. Trimming removed 1 base from V and 6 bases from J; junction bases left unmatched: 2. CDR3 protein: CASSLEGAHGYTF. In DNA, the CDR3 is TGTGCCAGCAGCTTAGAGGGGGCCCATGGCTACACCTTC.

There are a few counts of this clonotype. The genes are TRBV6-5 and TRBJ1-2; D might be TRBD1 (5 bases). V lost 7 bases to trimming and J lost 7 bases, with 10 bases between them. Germline CDR1 and CDR2: MNHEY and SVGAGI. The length of the CDR3 is 11 residues. The CDR3 protein is CASTPGVGYTF. CDR3 nucleotides: TGTGCCAGCACCCCGGGGGTTGGCTACACCTTC.

Concerning this clonotype itself: With a much larger clone just one base away, this may be a read error. This chain links TRBV11-2 with TRBJ2-7; D call uncertain. Germline-derived CDR1 and CDR2 are SGHAT and FQNNGV. This CDR3 is 12 amino acids long. The CDR3 DNA reads TGTGCCAGCAGCTTAGACACCTACGAGCGGTACTTC. It is translated as CASSLDTYERYF.

This chain connects TRBV6-1 to TRBJ2-7, with D perhaps TRBD1 (6 bases). V lost 4 bases and J 0 bases, leaving 13 bases between the germline ends. Per the germline V gene, CDR1 is MNHNS and CDR2 is SASEGT. The CDR3 extends over 15 amino acids. CDR3 DNA: TGTGCCAGCAGTGGGTACCGGGACAACTCCTACGAGCAGTACTTC. Translation: CASSGYRDNSYEQYF.

This clonotype has a handful of counts. The J gene is TRBJ2-1, the V gene TRBV11-3; 7 nucleotides match TRBD1. Germline V gene lookup returns CDR1 SGHNT and CDR2 YENEEA. This CDR3 has 15 residues. With 6 bases clipped from V and 4 bases from J, the junction kept 9 bases outside the gene matches. CDR3 in amino acids: CASSAGTEPYNEQFF. CDR3 DNA sequence: TGTGCCAGCAGTGCCGGGACAGAGCCTTACAATGAGCAGTTCTTC.

The rearrangement links TRBV10-3 to TRBJ1-2, with D perhaps TRBD1 (5 bases). This CDR3 region has 14 residues. Trimming shortened V by 6 bases and J by 1 base, and 12 bases separated the two germline ends. From germline, CDR1 is ENHRY and CDR2 SYGVKD. The CDR3 bases are TGTGCCATCAGCCGGGGGAGCTTTAACTATGGCTACACCTTC. Its protein is CAISRGSFNYGYTF.

Ten or more counts support this clonotype. The chain carries TRBV25-1 and TRBJ2-3; 8 bases match TRBD2. The CDR3 totals 17 residues. The V segment lost 1 base and the J segment 7 bases; nucleotides outside the gene matches: 13. CDR1 and CDR2 (germline): MGHDK, SYGVNS. Written as DNA, the CDR3 is TGTGCCAGCAGTGAATGGAGGGGGATCGGGAGGGCCAATACGCAGTATTTT. It is translated as CASSEWRGIGRANTQYF.

The J gene is TRBJ1-2, the V gene TRBV20-1, with 10 positions matching TRBD1. This CDR3 is 19 amino acids long. Germline trimming cut 6 bases from V and 4 bases from J; bases unmatched to any gene: 23. The V gene's germline CDR1 is DFQATT and CDR2 SNEGSKA (reference sequence). As DNA, the CDR3 is TGCAGTGCCTCTCCGGGACTAGCGGCAAGGGACAGGGGAATCTATGGCTACACCTTC. Its protein product is CSASPGLAARDRGIYGYTF.

V is TRBV10-3 and J is TRBJ1-2; 8 nucleotides agree with TRBD1. CDR1 is ENHRY, CDR2 SYGVKD, per germline. The trim removed 7 bases at V and 7 bases at J, leaving 11 bases unmatched. This CDR3 spans 14 amino acids. CDR3 sequence: CAITQQGGGVGYTF. CDR3 DNA sequence: TGTGCCATCACCCAACAGGGGGGGGGGGTTGGCTACACCTTC.

Many counts were recorded for this clonotype. The V gene is TRBV5-8, the J gene TRBJ2-5, with TRBD1 as a possible D gene (6 bases). CDR3 size: 13 residues. V lost 0 bases to trimming and J lost 4 bases, with 7 bases between them. The germline V gene encodes CDR1 SGHTS and CDR2 YDEGEE. CDR3 sequence (DNA): TGTGCCAGCAGCTTGGGACAGGCAGAGACCCAGTACTTC. It specifies CASSLGQAETQYF.

Points on this clonotype: A much larger clone differs by one base, so this may be a read error. This chain links TRBV7-8 with TRBJ2-2; maybe TRBD2 (6 bases). There are 15 residues in the CDR3. The V end lost 3 bases, the J end lost 6 bases, and 14 bases lay between the germline ends. Germline CDR1 reads SGHVS; CDR2 reads FQNEAQ. Here the CDR3 reads CASSFPSRGSGELFF. CDR3 sequence (DNA): TGTGCCAGCAGCTTCCCCTCACGGGGGTCCGGGGAGCTGTTTTTT.

This clonotype was counted many times. This chain links TRBV16 with TRBJ2-2; maybe TRBD1 (5 bases). Germline CDR1 KGHSY, CDR2 FQNENV. The CDR3 has 14 residues. Trimming left V 1 base short and J 6 bases short, with 9 bases between. The DNA of the CDR3 is TGTGCCAGCAGCCAATGGAAAGGGGCCGGGGAGCTGTTTTTT. Its translation: CASSQWKGAGELFF.

This clonotype was detected only a few times. The chain couples TRBV30 to TRBJ2-5; D gene unclear. Germline CDR1 and CDR2: GTSNPN and SVGIG (reference sequence). V was pared by 4 bases and J by 5 bases, with 8 bases between. The CDR3 is made up of 11 amino acids. The CDR3 reads CAWTLRETQYF. The DNA for the CDR3 is TGTGCCTGGACCCTAAGGGAGACCCAGTACTTC.